This T cell receptor (beta chain) appears in the sequencing data of a study of cytomegalovirus exposure and HLA in healthy donors. Overall study results and limits: Associated with cytomegalovirus, according to the listing, were about 160 TCR beta chains. Data from an earlier analysis indicated that most TCR beta V segments were productive either about 87% or about 30% of the time. When analyzed later, a missense DCLRE1C variant was found to be linked to TCR beta V- and J-gene trimming.

The germline V and J ends were trimmed by 0 bases and 2 bases, with 13 bases remaining between them. Germline CDR1 and CDR2: MNHNY and SVGAGI (reference sequence). The length of the CDR3 is 16 residues. Primers included in the PCR were 60 Vbeta and 13 Jbeta primers. Sequencing was performed with immunoSEQ multiplex PCR; in TCRdb, only in-frame clones are kept and a portion is missing. The data show 150,000 to 200,000 clones, with 73% seen just once and 5.4% held by the top ten. Of note for this clone: What it binds is not known.

The donors (healthy individuals) were bone marrow donors. The source of this sequence is a woman younger than 35 in good health and CMV-seropositive. The sequenced sample consisted of PBMCs. This chain links TRBV6-6 with TRBJ2-5; a weak D match, TRBD2 (6 bases). CDR3 DNA: TGTGCCAGCAGTTACTCGACATTTAGCGGACAAGAGACCCAGTACTTC. It specifies CASSYSTFSGQETQYF.